Included here is one T cell receptor beta chain sequence, with context. This clone has more than one count but fewer than ten. Its specific antigen is unknown. No per-base quality is available; no much larger clone lies one base away. The CDR3 measures 14 amino acids from cysteine to phenylalanine. CDR3 DNA is the only sequence kept; it has 42 bases, read in frame from the first base. The V end gives up 0 bases and the J end 10 bases, leaving 1 base in the junction not matched to a gene. The germline V gene encodes CDR1 LGHNA and CDR2 YNFKEQ. The method was the immunoSEQ multiplex PCR assay. For the multiplex PCR, a mixture combining 60 forward primers for TCR Vbeta segments and 13 reverse primers for TCR Jbeta segments was used. The CDR3 region of rearranged TCR beta genes was amplified from genomic DNA by a multiplex PCR assay. On the Illumina HiSeq System, the amplified TCR beta libraries were sequenced as 87-base-pair reads. In the paper's pipeline: A later analysis counted approximately 74 million unique TCR beta chains across the 670 or so repertoires, and about 10 million of these chains were shared by at least two donors. Raw reads were error-corrected and collapsed into unique sequences with a nearest-neighbor algorithm that merged closely related sequences to remove PCR and sequencing errors. CDR3 sequences were aligned to IMGT reference sequences to assign V, D and J gene segments. For a sequence to be retained, a match of at least six nucleotides was required to both a V gene segment and a J gene segment. Rearrangements were called productive when the CDR3 lacked stop codons and stayed in frame with V and J; all others were non-productive. Following IMGT convention, CDR3 was defined as the stretch from the second conserved V-encoded cysteine to the conserved J-encoded phenylalanine. The earlier analysis of about 530 of the donors excluded any sequence lacking an unambiguous match to a single V gene segment. In an earlier analysis of around 590 of the donors, a V segment was called functional when productive rearrangements were above 56.7%, and segregating when the standard deviation between donors exceeded 5%. To diagnose cytomegalovirus status from the catalog of TCR beta chain sequences, a statistical classification framework was built. A later analysis assigned V and J genes by comparing TCR nucleotide sequences with IMGT/GENE-DB human TR gene sequences. In a later analysis, CDR3 sequences and most-parsimonious VDJ recombination scenarios were assigned using the TCRdist pipeline. A later analysis defined each TCR beta chain by its CDR3 amino acid sequence plus V-gene family, and excluded reads lacking a unique V-gene family. As a way to deal with suspected cross-contamination and a sequencing artifact, a later analysis dropped hundreds of nucleotide sequences that were highly shared and had low generation probability. For each public chain, a later analysis derived a clonal expansion index from normalized ranks of inferred template counts within each repertoire. A later analysis computed generation probabilities with a VDJ recombination model fitted to out-of-frame rearrangements, and checked the results against IGoR. A later analysis scored TCR-TCR, TCR-HLA and TCR-CMV co-occurrence with hypergeometric tests, applying a repertoire-size bias correction to TCR pairs. False discovery rates were estimated in a later analysis by permuting HLA or CMV assignments 20 times. In a later analysis, co-occurring TCRs were grouped using DBSCAN, with TCRdist sequence similarity added in when clustering inside HLA-allele-positive subsets. Co-occurrence clustering excluded repertoires with fewer than 30,000 or more than 120,000 public chains, plus five with anomalous nucleotide sharing. In its TCRdb copy, this immuneACCESS table keeps in-frame sequences only and misses some clones. Where compared with another copy, unresolved V genes explain less than half of these, and the others have no known cause. That table supplies the V and J calls and clone size; D and trimming were determined from the DNA. Within this sample are fewer than 200,000 clones, with more than 70% of them counted one time only. Around 1.5% of the sample is in the top ten clones.

The entry originates in a study of cytomegalovirus exposure and HLA in healthy donors (TCRdb year 2017). In terms of the full investigation: An earlier analysis of some 500 of the donors reported 250 to 300 Gb of sequence data and approximately 110 million unique TCR beta sequences from some 180 million T cells. Around 330 gigabases of sequencing data and tens of millions of unique TCR sequences made up an early release that covered 640 HLA-typed donors. Among the roughly 430 genotyped donors, around 81% belonged to the genetic ancestry cluster associated with self-reported Caucasian donors. The study aimed to test whether signatures of past pathogen exposure could be identified by cataloging public T cell receptors. The study profiled the T cell repertoires of under 850 subjects by immunosequencing and related them to cytomegalovirus serostatus. Along with the roughly 670-subject first cohort, a separate validation cohort of over a hundred different subjects was used. To predict cytomegalovirus infection status, the study brought together high-throughput TCR immunosequencing, statistical association of individual TCRs with disease status, and machine learning. A later analysis re-examined previously published TCR beta repertoires from roughly 720 donors and added high-resolution HLA genotyping to investigate patterns of TCR occurrence. Rather than using new phenotypic data, the later analysis identified candidate immune exposures from TCR beta sequences and from how often those sequences occurred across donors. An earlier analysis of 587 of the donors used high-throughput TCR beta sequencing to judge whether each TCR beta V gene segment behaved as functional or pseudogenic. Donor age, sex, ethnicity and CMV serostatus were collected together with the repertoire data. Genome-wide SNP genotypes for about 55% of the roughly 670 donors were used in a later genetic analysis, which treated that subset as a discovery cohort. Every discovery cohort repertoire had been produced on one sequencing platform. Class I and class II HLA loci were covered by the typing at four-digit resolution. The number of typed donors differed by locus: roughly 620-640 for A, B, C, DRB1 and DQB1; 522 for DQA1; approximately 600 for DPA1; and roughly 470 for DPB1. Four or five DR-DQ haplotypes were handled as single units for association and clustering because linkage in the cohort was strong. Among roughly 400 genotyped donors of the cohort, an average of about 220,000 unique TCR beta nucleotide sequences was sequenced per donor, of which roughly 17% were non-productive.

Study-wide findings and limitations: Linkage disequilibrium might explain the correlated functional status among segregating V segments, but an unknown experimental factor could not be excluded. A later genetic analysis associated a missense DCLRE1C variant with V-gene and J-gene trimming of TCR beta chains, and an independent cohort replicated the association. The classifier was reported to diagnose cytomegalovirus status with high specificity and sensitivity in both the original cohort and the validation cohort. A total of 150 to 200 TCR beta chains were listed by the study as associated with cytomegalovirus. A later analysis reported that several top co-occurrence clusters appeared linked to parvovirus B19, influenza, CMV and Epstein-Barr virus. An earlier analysis of 587 of the donors showed that most TCR beta V segments appeared in productive rearrangements either about 87% or about 30% of the time, which broadly matched IMGT annotations. Most TCR sequences were observed very rarely across donors, whereas some public TCRs were present in many individuals. For the cohort, immune exposure information was limited to CMV serostatus. In a later analysis, TCR association rates were found to vary across HLA loci, with the most associated TCRs seen for DRB1 alleles and the fewest for HLA-C alleles. When HLA alleles, especially DR and DQ, strongly co-occurred, attributing TCR associations to individual alleles was difficult. In a later analysis, more than 15,000 TCR beta sequences were associated with specific HLA alleles at a false discovery rate of 0.05. In a later analysis, HLA-associated TCR beta chains showed more clonal expansion and lower generation probabilities than non-associated chains that were equally common. A further reported finding was that TCR beta sequences accurately predicted the HLA-A and HLA-B alleles for most subjects in the first cohort. Because the 87-base-pair reads could not distinguish some IMGT-functional V segments, including TRBV6-2 and TRBV6-3, those segments were excluded. A cluster of highly shared sequence variants was judged likely to be a technical artifact of the sequencing pipeline. Because counts were too low, roughly 16 rarely observed V segments, including chromosome 9 orphons, were excluded from the earlier analysis of 587 of the donors. Presence/absence analyses assumed roughly uniform sequencing depth across donors, an assumption that may not hold. In a later analysis, most CMV-associated TCR beta chains were found to appear HLA-restricted, with HLA associations seemingly driven largely by CMV exposure. HLA typing was unavailable for some donors at each locus, so association tests used only the typed subset. In this cohort, only TCR beta chains were sequenced, and detectable features were limited by the absence of alpha or paired-chain data. In vitro tests confirmed that a few of the cytomegalovirus-associated TCR beta chains recognize cytomegalovirus antigens. The authors suggested that the approach could potentially be extended to other disease states and immunological phenotypes. According to a later genetic analysis, donors in an Asian-associated ancestry cluster had fewer N-insertions in productive TCRs than the roughly 670-donor mean.

The cohort comprised under 700 healthy bone marrow donors. Cohort members were all nominally healthy when sampled, although unrecorded immune exposures were likely present. The donor was CMV seronegative and belonged to the group of around 400 seronegative cohort members. Each donor provided a peripheral blood sample, and peripheral blood mononuclear cells were used for TCR beta sequencing. The Qiagen DNeasy Blood Extraction Kit was used to extract genomic DNA from the blood cell samples. Sequenced material: PBMCs. The chain is assembled from TRBV4-2 and TRBJ2-1; 12 central bases correspond to TRBD2. This sequence originates from a male donor in good health and CMV-seronegative. The DNA sequence is TGTGCCAGCAGCCAAGAGGGACTAGCGGGCGAGCAGTTCTTC. Its amino acids are CASSQEGLAGEQFF.